This passage covers 14 T cell receptor beta chains from one sample sequenced in a study of blood T cell repertoires in COVID-19. Clones were sequenced by immunoSEQ multiplex PCR, and TCRdb holds only the in-frame ones, with some missing. The repertoire holds over 250,000 clones, with approximately 84% as singletons. The sequencing sample was made of peripheral blood. These receptors came from a human donor with COVID-19, enrolled during active disease. The donor label of this sample is uncertain.

The CDR3 here is CASRASGFSSYNEQFF. The CDR3 DNA follows: TGTGCCAGCAGAGCGAGCGGGTTCAGCTCCTACAATGAGCAGTTCTTC. The chain combines TRBV7-2 with TRBJ2-1, with D possibly being TRBD2 (6 bases). This CDR3 spans 16 amino acids. Per the germline V gene, CDR1 is SGHTA and CDR2 is FQGNSA. The V end was cut by 6 bases, the J end by 0 bases, with 15 bases between.

The chain carries TRBV7-3 and TRBJ2-2; 12 bases agree with TRBD2. Unmatched junction bases numbered 1, after V lost 5 bases and J lost 3 bases. The V gene's germline CDR1 is SGHTA and CDR2 FQGTGA. This CDR3 spans 15 amino acids. CDR3 region: CASSPSGRDTGELFF. In DNA form, the CDR3 reads TGTGCCAGCAGCCCTAGCGGGAGGGACACCGGGGAGCTGTTTTTT. Looking up the rest from reference TRBV7-3 and TRBJ2-2 gives the full variable domain: GAGVSQTPSNKVTEKGKYVELRCDPISGHTALYWYRQSLGQGPEFLIYFQGTGAADDSGLPNDRFFAVRPEGSVSTLKIQRTERGDSAVYLCASSPSGRDTGELFFGEGSRLTVL.

The J gene is TRBJ1-5, the V gene TRBV10-3; weak D call: TRBD1 (5 bases). There are 15 residues in the CDR3. The germline gives CDR1 ENHRY, CDR2 SYGVKD. V lost 0 bases, J lost 2 bases, and 8 bases lay in between. This chain's CDR3 is CAISESGRGNQPQHF. DNA of the CDR3: TGTGCCATCAGTGAGTCGGGCAGGGGCAATCAGCCCCAGCATTTT.

This chain uses TRBV5-4 with TRBJ1-2, with no clear D. Trimming pared 0 bases from V and 3 bases from J, leaving 6 bases between. Germline V gives CDR1 SGHNT, CDR2 YYREEE (reference sequence). The CDR3 has 13 amino acids. CDR3: CASSLDNHYGYTF. The DNA of the CDR3 is TGTGCCAGCAGCTTGGACAACCACTATGGCTACACCTTC.

This clone was recorded once. V gene TRBV29-1 combines with J gene TRBJ2-2; tentatively, D is TRBD1 (6 bases). Germline lookup yields CDR1 SQVTM and CDR2 ANQGSEA. Trimming shortened V by 3 bases and J by 2 bases, and 13 bases separated the two germline ends. This CDR3 contains 15 residues. The DNA of the CDR3 is TGCAGCGTTGAGCCTCTGGGACAAAACACCGGGGAGCTGTTTTTT. Translation gives CSVEPLGQNTGELFF.

This chain joins TRBV12-3 or TRBV12-4 and TRBJ2-1; no clear D gene. V was cut by 4 bases and J by 10 bases, with 14 bases left in between. The CDR3 contains 13 residues. The CDR3 DNA sequence: TGTGCCAGCAGTTCTACTTATTCGCGCGAGCAGTTCTTC. It yields the protein CASSSTYSREQFF.

J is TRBJ2-2 and V is TRBV21-1; the table gives TRBD2 as D, unverified against the DNA. TRBV21-1 is labeled a pseudogene. The CDR3 is 21 amino acids. The CDR3 sequence: CASSKAYPRLAGGVNTGELFF. CDR3 DNA: TGTGCCAGCAGCAAAGCCTACCCGAGACTAGCGGGAGGTGTGAACACCGGGGAGCTGTTTTTT.

This clone turned up a few times. This chain connects TRBV10-3 to TRBJ2-1; tentatively, D is TRBD1 (5 bases). The V end was cut by 11 bases, the J end by 2 bases, with 16 bases between. CDR3 length equals 14 residues. CDR1 and CDR2 (germline): ENHRY, SYGVKD. CDR3 in DNA: TGTGCCGCTACCGGCCAGGGAACCTACAATGAGCAGTTCTTC. Translating it yields CAATGQGTYNEQFF.

This clone was seen a single time. CDR3 in amino acids: CASSLPRGSADTQYF. The CDR3 nucleotides are TGTGCCAGCAGCTTGCCCCGGGGGTCTGCAGATACGCAGTATTTT. This chain links TRBV5-4 with TRBJ2-3; maybe TRBD2 (6 bases). Germline V gene sequence: CDR1 SGHNT, CDR2 YYREEE (reference sequence). The CDR3 is made up of 15 amino acids. V was trimmed by 1 base and J by 4 bases, leaving 13 bases between them.

To note about this clone: Additional DNA sequences in this sample encode the identical CDR3. This chain connects TRBV29-1 to TRBJ1-5, with TRBD1 matching over 7 bases. The CDR3 is 12 amino acids. Germline V gene data show CDR1 as SQVTM and CDR2 as ANQGSEA. The V segment lost 6 bases and the J segment 5 bases; nucleotides outside the gene matches: 4. CDR3 residues: CSVRTGDQPQHF. In nucleotides, the CDR3 is TGCAGCGTAAGAACAGGGGATCAGCCCCAGCATTTT. The whole variable domain, remainder taken from reference TRBV29-1 and TRBJ1-5, is SAVISQKPSRDICQRGTSLTIQCQVDSQVTMMFWYRQQPGQSLTLIATANQGSEATYESGFVIDKFPISRPNLTFSTLTVSNMSPEDSSIYLCSVRTGDQPQHFGDGTRLSIL.

This sequence joins TRBV7-8 and TRBJ1-5; no clear D. The CDR3 totals 17 residues. V was cut by 5 bases and J by 1 base, with 18 bases left in between. The V gene's germline CDR1 is SGHVS and CDR2 FQNEAQ. The CDR3 nucleotides read TGTGCCAGCAGCCGCGGGAGGGCAGGTGGAAGCAATCAGCCCCAGCATTTT. Translated: CASSRGRAGGSNQPQHF.

J is TRBJ1-1 and V is TRBV28, with D possibly being TRBD1 (5 bases). This CDR3 contains 12 residues. V lost 6 bases, J lost 5 bases, and 10 bases lay in between. From germline, CDR1 is MDHEN and CDR2 SYDVKM. The CDR3 sequence: CASSRGGTEAFF. CDR3 DNA: TGTGCCAGCAGCCGGGGGGGGACTGAAGCTTTCTTT.

The sample holds one count of this clone. The J gene is TRBJ1-5, the V gene TRBV6-5, with D possibly being TRBD1 (5 bases). Trimming took 2 bases from V and 1 from J, leaving 9 bases between them. The CDR3 is made up of 15 amino acids. From germline, CDR1 is MNHEY and CDR2 SVGAGI. The CDR3 spells CASSYLTESNQPQHF. The CDR3 DNA sequence: TGTGCCAGCAGTTACCTGACAGAAAGCAATCAGCCCCAGCATTTT.

This rearrangement joins TRBV12-3 or TRBV12-4 to TRBJ2-1; D gene uncertain. The CDR3 extends over 13 amino acids. The V end lost 3 bases, the J end lost 7 bases, and 10 bases lay between the germline ends. The CDR3 loop reads CASSFFSPNEQFF. The CDR3 bases are TGTGCCAGCAGTTTTTTCTCCCCTAATGAGCAGTTCTTC.